The 18 T cell receptor beta chains below come from one sample, sequenced in a study of T cells in Graves' hyperthyroidism and ophthalmopathy. The TCR beta CDR3 regions underwent amplification using RNA transcripts as the source. The primer set for the first-round RT-PCR of the TCR CDR3 was HTBI. Using its own MiXCR run on the multiplex PCR reads, TCRdb lists one record per CDR3 protein. The profile shows around 520,000 distinct CDR3 sequences, around 22% of them singletons. Material for sequencing was blood. These receptors all come from a woman in her 30s with Graves' ophthalmopathy.

A single count supports this clonotype. The chain carries TRBV6-1 and TRBJ1-3, with D maybe TRBD1 (5 bases). V gave up 6 bases and J gave up 3 bases, with 18 bases separating them. From germline, CDR1 is MNHNS and CDR2 SASEGT. This CDR3 contains 16 residues. CDR3 bases: TGTGCCAGCAGGGAGGGAGGGACGAACGTTGGAAACACCATATATTTT. This translates into CASREGGTNVGNTIYF.

This clonotype was counted many times. The chain combines TRBV15 with TRBJ1-5; no clear D. V was cut by 0 bases and J by 9 bases, with 15 bases left in between. This CDR3 has 15 amino acids. Germline V gene lookup returns CDR1 LNHNV and CDR2 YYDKDF (reference sequence). In nucleotides, the CDR3 is TGTGCCACCAGCAGAGATACAGAGTACGATCTGCCCCAGCATTTT. Translated, it gives CATSRDTEYDLPQHF.

Note on this clonotype: A read error is likely, as this CDR3 ends without the conserved phenylalanine or tryptophan. The chain combines TRBV7-2 with TRBJ2-7, with D unclear. Trimming cost V 2 bases and J 1 base, with 6 bases left between them. The CDR3 runs 13 residues. Germline CDR1 reads SGHTA; CDR2 reads FQGNSA. CDR3 nucleotide sequence: TGTGCCAGCAGCTTATCCGGATCCTACGAGCAGTACCTC. Protein: CASSLSGSYEQYL.

This clonotype was observed at least ten times. The rearrangement links TRBV6-5 to TRBJ1-1, with D maybe TRBD1 (5 bases). Germline V gives CDR1 MNHEY, CDR2 SVGAGI. The CDR3 runs 12 residues. Trimming shortened V by 5 bases and J by 7 bases, and 11 bases separated the two germline ends. The CDR3 sequence: CASSHGGDEAFF. In DNA, the CDR3 is TGTGCCAGCAGTCACGGGGGGGATGAAGCTTTCTTT.

V is TRBV20-1 and J is TRBJ2-5; D call uncertain. CDR1 DFQATT and CDR2 SNEGSKA come from the germline V gene (reference sequence). This CDR3 has 13 amino acids. The germline V and J ends were trimmed by 5 bases and 4 bases, with 14 bases remaining between them. The CDR3 protein is CSASPAPGETQYF. The DNA of the CDR3 is TGCAGTGCTTCTCCAGCCCCCGGAGAGACCCAGTACTTC.

This clonotype was counted many times. This chain uses TRBV5-1 with TRBJ2-5; the D gene could be TRBD1 or TRBD2 (6 bases each). CDR3 size: 15 residues. The germline V gene encodes CDR1 SGHRS and CDR2 YFSETQ. Trimming took 1 base from V and 3 from J, leaving 13 bases between them. CDR3 DNA sequence: TGCGCCAGCAGCTTGAGGGGGGCTTATGAAGAGACCCAGTACTTC. Translation gives CASSLRGAYEETQYF.

The chain employs TRBV2 and TRBJ1-5; TRBD1 is a possible D gene (6 bases). The V end lost 6 bases, the J end lost 6 bases, and 18 bases lay between the germline ends. CDR3 length equals 15 residues. The germline gives CDR1 SNHLY, CDR2 FYNNEI. CDR3 residues: CASSRQEIGGQPQHF. CDR3 bases: TGTGCCAGCAGCCGACAGGAGATTGGCGGTCAGCCCCAGCATTTT.

The gene calls are TRBV12-3 or TRBV12-4 and TRBJ2-5; D is possibly TRBD2 (6 bases). The V and J ends lost 7 bases and 4 bases respectively, with 16 bases between them. The CDR3 consists of 14 residues. The CDR3 loop is CASTDWVGGETQYF. DNA for the CDR3: TGTGCCAGCACCGATTGGGTGGGGGGAGAGACCCAGTACTTC.

This clonotype showed up just a few times. The chain couples TRBV6-2 or TRBV6-3 to TRBJ2-2; the match to TRBD2 covers 11 bases. Trimming removed 2 bases from V and 2 bases from J; junction bases left unmatched: 10. Germline V gene data show CDR1 as MNHEY and CDR2 as SVGEGT. The CDR3 has 19 residues. The CDR3 loop is CASSYPFTSGGPNTGELFF. CDR3 in DNA: TGTGCCAGCAGTTACCCTTTCACTAGCGGGGGCCCAAACACCGGGGAGCTGTTTTTT.

CDR3 in amino acids: CASSPNEGAPYGYTF. The CDR3 DNA sequence: TGTGCCAGCAGTCCGAATGAGGGGGCGCCCTATGGCTACACCTTC. This chain uses TRBV6-1 with TRBJ1-2; TRBD1 agrees at 7 bases. V lost 5 bases to trimming and J lost 4 bases; unmatched junction nucleotides: 10. Looked up from germline, CDR1 is MNHNS and CDR2 is SASEGT. The length of the CDR3 is 15 residues.

This clonotype was found many times. The gene calls are TRBV19 and TRBJ1-2; D is ambiguous. From germline, CDR1 is LNHDA and CDR2 SQIVND (reference sequence). Trimming removed 3 bases at V and 0 bases at J, with 8 bases between. The CDR3 has 14 amino acids. CDR3 coding DNA: TGTGCCAGTAGTATTTTGGAAGCTAACTATGGCTACACCTTC. It yields the protein CASSILEANYGYTF.

This clonotype was counted between two and nine times. Given the absence of the conserved phenylalanine or tryptophan at the CDR3 end, a read error is likely. The chain couples TRBV4-3 to TRBJ2-7; D might be TRBD2 (5 bases). Germline lookup yields CDR1 LGHNA and CDR2 YSLEER. V lost 0 bases and J lost 5, with 14 bases in between. CDR3 length: 15 residues. The CDR3 protein is CASSQDPPGSNEQYL. The CDR3, as DNA: TGCGCCAGCAGCCAAGATCCCCCGGGGTCCAACGAGCAGTACCTC.

There are many counts of this clonotype. The V call is TRBV11-1, the J call TRBJ2-7, with TRBD1 matching 9 bases. Losses at the gene ends were 2 bases for V and 2 bases for J; bases not matched to a gene: 10. The V gene's germline CDR1 is SGHAT and CDR2 FQDESV (reference sequence). The CDR3 covers 17 residues. This CDR3 reads CASSLTTPTGGTYEQYF. The CDR3 DNA is TGTGCCAGCAGCTTAACGACCCCGACAGGGGGAACCTACGAGCAGTACTTC.

Comments on this clonotype: The junction shows a germline mismatch at one end, possibly a read error. The chain couples TRBV2 to TRBJ2-4; 16 positions match TRBD2. The CDR3 runs 18 residues. The germline CDR1 and CDR2 sequences are SNHLY and FYNNEI. The CDR3 protein is CASSEIPGTSGGGNIKYF. The CDR3 nucleotides are TGTGCCAGCAGTGAAATCCCCGGGACTAGCGGGGGGGGAAACATTAAGTACTTC.

The chain recombines TRBV11-1 with TRBJ1-1; 10 positions match TRBD1. The CDR3 has 15 residues. Unmatched junction bases numbered 6, after V lost 5 bases and J lost 3 bases. Germline CDR1 SGHAT, CDR2 FQDESV (reference sequence). The CDR3 spells CASSPDRGRDTEAFF. The CDR3 DNA reads TGTGCCAGCAGCCCCGACAGGGGGCGCGACACTGAAGCTTTCTTT.

In this sample, this clonotype turned up a few times. This chain connects TRBV6-1 to TRBJ2-7; D might be TRBD1 or TRBD2, each matching 6 bases. The germline gives CDR1 MNHNS, CDR2 SASEGT. This CDR3 spans 16 amino acids. The V end was cut by 7 bases, the J end by 4 bases, with 23 bases between. For the CDR3, the DNA is TGTGCCAGCACTCCCCGGAGGGAGACAGGCGGTTACGAGCAGTACTTC. This codes for CASTPRRETGGYEQYF.

This clonotype appeared many times. This chain connects TRBV6-1 to TRBJ2-7; a weak D match, TRBD1 (6 bases). The CDR3 totals 14 residues. Germline V gene lookup returns CDR1 MNHNS and CDR2 SASEGT. V was shortened by 1 base and J by 3 bases, with 10 bases between the two germline ends. The CDR3 DNA is TGTGCCAGCAGTGAAGGGTGGGGGCGCTACGAGCAGTACTTC. It translates to CASSEGWGRYEQYF.

This chain links TRBV6-5 with TRBJ1-2, with D possibly matching TRBD1 (5 bases). V shed 2 bases and J shed 5 bases, with 12 bases lying between them. Per the germline V gene, CDR1 is MNHEY and CDR2 is SVGAGI. This CDR3 has 14 residues. The DNA of the CDR3 is TGTGCCAGCAGTTACGGGACGCGAGCTTATGGCTACACCTTC. Translation: CASSYGTRAYGYTF.